This paragraph covers one TCR beta chain sequence. This sample was taken from a study of blood T cell repertoires in COVID-19. The CDR3 length is 16 residues. V trimming: 4 bases; J trimming: 8 bases; junction bases outside the gene matches: 12. CDR1 and CDR2 from the germline V gene are KGHDR and SFDVKD. This table comes from immunoSEQ multiplex PCR, and its TCRdb copy is limited to in-frame clones, with some not included. The data hold about 230,000 clones, with over 85% observed a single time. Which cohort a participant joined came from the clinical history participants gave. The sequenced material came from PBMCs or T cells enriched from blood (not recorded which). The clonotype was recovered from a woman in her twenties or thirties with acute COVID-19. The chain links TRBV24-1 to TRBJ2-1; 8 positions agree with TRBD1. CDR3: CATSDPFRDRPDEQFF. The CDR3 bases are TGTGCCACCAGTGACCCGTTCCGGGACAGGCCCGATGAGCAGTTCTTC.